In its sample, the clone carrying this T cell receptor (beta chain) was seen a few times. Original analysis: How many nucleated cells were present was estimated from reference gene primer amplification. The assay was immunoSEQ multiplex PCR, and TCRdb's table has in-frame clones only and misses some. The DNA was the basis for D and trimming; V, J and clone size are from that table. The sample consists of approximately 240,000 clones, over 75% of them appearing once. This sample was taken from a study of blood T cell repertoires in COVID-19. About the research overall: From the United States, Italy and Spain came samples of acute and convalescent COVID-19. Nucleic acid was either cDNA or gDNA, and it came from T cells, B-cell-depleted T cells, or PBMCs.

V was cut by 6 bases and J by 2 bases, with 11 bases left in between. The CDR3 sequence is 14 residues long. The V gene's germline CDR1 is LNHNV and CDR2 YYDKDF (reference sequence). Sequenced input: peripheral blood. This chain uses TRBV15 with TRBJ1-3; D is ambiguous. The clonotype comes from a woman between 40 and 55 years old who had recovered from COVID-19. CDR3 loop: CATSPRTTGNTIYF. The CDR3 bases are TGTGCCACCAGTCCCAGGACTACTGGAAACACCATATATTTT.